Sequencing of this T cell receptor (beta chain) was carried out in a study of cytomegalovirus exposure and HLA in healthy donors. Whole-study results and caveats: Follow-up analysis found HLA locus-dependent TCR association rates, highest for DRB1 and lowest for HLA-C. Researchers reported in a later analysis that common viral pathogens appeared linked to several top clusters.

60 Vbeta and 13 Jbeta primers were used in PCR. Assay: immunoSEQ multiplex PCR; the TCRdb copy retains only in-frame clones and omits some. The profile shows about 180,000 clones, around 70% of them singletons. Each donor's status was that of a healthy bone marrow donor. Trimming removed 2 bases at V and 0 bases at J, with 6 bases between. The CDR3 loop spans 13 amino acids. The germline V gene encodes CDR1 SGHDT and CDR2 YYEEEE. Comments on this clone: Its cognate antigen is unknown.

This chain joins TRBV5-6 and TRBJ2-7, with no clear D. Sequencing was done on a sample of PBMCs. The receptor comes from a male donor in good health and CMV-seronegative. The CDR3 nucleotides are TGTGCCAGCAGCTTACTCGACTCCTACGAGCAGTACTTC. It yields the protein CASSLLDSYEQYF.